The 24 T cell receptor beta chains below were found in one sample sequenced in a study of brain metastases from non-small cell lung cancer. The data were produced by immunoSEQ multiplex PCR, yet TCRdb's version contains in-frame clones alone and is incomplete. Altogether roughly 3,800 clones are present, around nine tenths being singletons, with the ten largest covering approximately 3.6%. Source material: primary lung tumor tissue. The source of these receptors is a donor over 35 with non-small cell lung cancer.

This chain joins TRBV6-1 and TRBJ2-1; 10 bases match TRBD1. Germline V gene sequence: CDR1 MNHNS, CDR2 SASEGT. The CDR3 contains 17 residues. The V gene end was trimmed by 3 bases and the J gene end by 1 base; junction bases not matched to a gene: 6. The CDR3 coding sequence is TGTGCCAGCAGTGATGGGAGGACAGGGGGGTCCTACAATGAGCAGTTCTTC. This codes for CASSDGRTGGSYNEQFF.

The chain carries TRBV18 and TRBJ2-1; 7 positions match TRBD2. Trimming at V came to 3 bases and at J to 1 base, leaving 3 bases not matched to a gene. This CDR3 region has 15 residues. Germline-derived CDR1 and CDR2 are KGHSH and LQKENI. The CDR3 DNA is TGTGCCAGCTCACCTCAGGGAGGGTCCTACAATGAGCAGTTCTTC. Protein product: CASSPQGGSYNEQFF.

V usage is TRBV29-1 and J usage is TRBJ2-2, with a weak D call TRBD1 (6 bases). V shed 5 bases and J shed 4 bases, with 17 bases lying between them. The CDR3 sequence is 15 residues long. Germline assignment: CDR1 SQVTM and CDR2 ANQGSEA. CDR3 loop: CSVLRAGVSTGELFF. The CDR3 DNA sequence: TGCAGCGTTTTGAGGGCAGGGGTTTCCACCGGGGAGCTGTTTTTT.

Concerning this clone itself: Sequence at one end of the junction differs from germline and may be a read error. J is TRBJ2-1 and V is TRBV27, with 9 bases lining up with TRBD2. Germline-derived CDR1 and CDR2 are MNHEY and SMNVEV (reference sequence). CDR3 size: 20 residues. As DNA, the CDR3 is TGTGCCAACAGTTTATCCCCGCGGAGGCTAGCGGGGACATGGTGCAATGAGCAGTTCTTC. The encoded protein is CANSLSPRRLAGTWCNEQFF.

The CDR3 loop is CAITGGKLNEQYF. As DNA, the CDR3 is TGTGCCATCACAGGGGGCAAATTGAACGAGCAGTACTTC. The chain carries TRBV10-3 and TRBJ2-7, with 8 bases aligning to TRBD1. The CDR3 consists of 13 residues. In germline, CDR1 is ENHRY, CDR2 SYGVKD. With V trimmed by 7 bases and J by 5 bases, 7 bases remained unmatched.

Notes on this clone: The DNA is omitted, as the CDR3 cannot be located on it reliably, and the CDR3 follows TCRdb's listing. CDR3 sequence: CASSSSITNYGYTF. The J gene is TRBJ1-2, the V gene TRBV6-5. CDR1 is MNHEY and CDR2 is SVGAGI in the germline V gene. Ends included, the CDR3 has 14 residues.

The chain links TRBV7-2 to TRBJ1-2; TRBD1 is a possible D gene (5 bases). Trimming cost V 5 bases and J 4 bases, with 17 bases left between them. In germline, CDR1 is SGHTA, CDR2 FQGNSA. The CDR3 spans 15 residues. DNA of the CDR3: TGTGCCAGCAGCCCCGGCCCCGACAGCCCCTATGGCTACACCTTC. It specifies CASSPGPDSPYGYTF.

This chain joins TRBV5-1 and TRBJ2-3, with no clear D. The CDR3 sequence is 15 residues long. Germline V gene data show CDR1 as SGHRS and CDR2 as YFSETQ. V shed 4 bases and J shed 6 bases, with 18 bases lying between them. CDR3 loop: CASSPKSGSWDTQYF. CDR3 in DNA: TGCGCCAGCAGCCCGAAGTCAGGTTCCTGGGATACGCAGTATTTT. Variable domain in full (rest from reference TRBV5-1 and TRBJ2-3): KAGVTQTPRYLIKTRGQQVTLSCSPISGHRSVSWYQQTPGQGLQFLFEYFSETQRNKGNFPGRFSGRQFSNSRSEMNVSTLELGDSALYLCASSPKSGSWDTQYFGPGTRLTVL.

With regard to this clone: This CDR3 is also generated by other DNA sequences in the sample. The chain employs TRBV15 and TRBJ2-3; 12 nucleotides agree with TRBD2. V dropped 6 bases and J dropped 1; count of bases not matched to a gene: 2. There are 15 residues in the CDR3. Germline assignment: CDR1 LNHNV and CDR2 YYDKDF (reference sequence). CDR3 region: CATRRTSGGTDTQYF. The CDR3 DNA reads TGTGCCACCAGAAGGACTAGCGGGGGCACAGATACGCAGTATTTT.

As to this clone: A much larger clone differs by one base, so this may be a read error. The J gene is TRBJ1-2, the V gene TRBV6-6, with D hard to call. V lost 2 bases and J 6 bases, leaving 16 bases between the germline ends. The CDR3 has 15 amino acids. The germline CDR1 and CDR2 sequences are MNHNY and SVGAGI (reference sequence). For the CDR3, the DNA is TGTGCCAGCAGTTACGTCCCCTCGGGGAAGGATGGCTACACCTTC. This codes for CASSYVPSGKDGYTF.

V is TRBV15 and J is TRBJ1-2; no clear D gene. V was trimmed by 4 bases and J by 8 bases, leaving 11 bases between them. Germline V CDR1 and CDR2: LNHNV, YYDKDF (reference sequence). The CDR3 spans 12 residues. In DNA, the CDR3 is TGTGCCACCAGCATAAAGGGTTCCGGCTACACCTTC. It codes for CATSIKGSGYTF.

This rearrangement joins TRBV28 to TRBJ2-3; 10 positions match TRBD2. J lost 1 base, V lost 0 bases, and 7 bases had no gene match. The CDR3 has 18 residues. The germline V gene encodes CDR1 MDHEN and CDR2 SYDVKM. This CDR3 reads CASSLWPHLAGGTDTQYF. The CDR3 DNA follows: TGTGCCAGCAGTTTATGGCCCCACCTAGCGGGGGGCACAGATACGCAGTATTTT. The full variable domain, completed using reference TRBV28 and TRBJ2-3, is DVKVTQSSRYLVKRTGEKVFLECVQDMDHENMFWYRQDPGLGLRLIYFSYDVKMKEKGDIPEGYSVSREKKERFSLILESASTNQTSMYLCASSLWPHLAGGTDTQYFGPGTRLTVL.

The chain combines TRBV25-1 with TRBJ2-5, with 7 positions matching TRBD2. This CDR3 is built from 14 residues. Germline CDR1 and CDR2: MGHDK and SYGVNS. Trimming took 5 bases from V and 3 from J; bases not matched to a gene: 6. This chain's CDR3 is CASSYITSEETQYF. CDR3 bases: TGTGCCAGCAGTTACATTACTAGCGAAGAGACCCAGTACTTC.

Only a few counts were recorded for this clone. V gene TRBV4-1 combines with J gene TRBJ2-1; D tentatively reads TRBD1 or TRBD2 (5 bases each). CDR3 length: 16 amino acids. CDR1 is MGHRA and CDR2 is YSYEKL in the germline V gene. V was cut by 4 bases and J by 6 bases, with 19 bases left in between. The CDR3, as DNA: TGCGCCAGCAGCCCAGCCGGGACGGGAACCTTCAATGAGCAGTTCTTC. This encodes CASSPAGTGTFNEQFF.

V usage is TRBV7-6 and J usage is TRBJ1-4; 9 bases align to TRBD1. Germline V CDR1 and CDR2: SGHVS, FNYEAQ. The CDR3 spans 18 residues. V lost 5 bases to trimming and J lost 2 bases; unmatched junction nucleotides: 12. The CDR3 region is CASSGTGGGRGTNEKLFF. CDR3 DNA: TGTGCCAGCAGCGGAACAGGGGGCGGGAGAGGGACTAATGAAAAACTGTTTTTT. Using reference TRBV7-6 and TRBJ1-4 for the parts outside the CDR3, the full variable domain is GAGVSQSPRYKVTKRGQDVALRCDPISGHVSLYWYRQALGQGPEFLTYFNYEAQQDKSGLPNDRFSAERPEGSISTLTIQRTEQRDSAMYRCASSGTGGGRGTNEKLFFGSGTQLSVL.

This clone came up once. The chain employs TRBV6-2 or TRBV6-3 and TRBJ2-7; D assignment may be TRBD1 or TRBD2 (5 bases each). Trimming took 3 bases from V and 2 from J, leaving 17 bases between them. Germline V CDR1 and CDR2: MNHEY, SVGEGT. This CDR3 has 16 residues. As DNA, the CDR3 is TGTGCCAGCAGTTATTTGCCCTGGGGGTATACCTACGAGCAGTACTTC. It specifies CASSYLPWGYTYEQYF.

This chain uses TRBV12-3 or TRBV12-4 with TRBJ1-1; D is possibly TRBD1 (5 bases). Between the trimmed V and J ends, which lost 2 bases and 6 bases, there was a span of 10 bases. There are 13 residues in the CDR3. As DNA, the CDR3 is TGTGCCAGCAGTTTAACCGGGGGGTCTGAAGCTTTCTTT. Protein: CASSLTGGSEAFF.

The CDR3 bases are TGTGCCAGCAGCCCCCAAGGACTAGCGGGGGGCCTAAATGAGCAGTTCTTC. Translated, it gives CASSPQGLAGGLNEQFF. This chain connects TRBV5-4 to TRBJ2-1; 14 bases match TRBD2. V was pared by 4 bases and J by 7 bases, with 10 bases of the junction left unmatched. Germline V gene data show CDR1 as SGHNT and CDR2 as YYREEE (reference sequence). The CDR3 contains 17 residues.

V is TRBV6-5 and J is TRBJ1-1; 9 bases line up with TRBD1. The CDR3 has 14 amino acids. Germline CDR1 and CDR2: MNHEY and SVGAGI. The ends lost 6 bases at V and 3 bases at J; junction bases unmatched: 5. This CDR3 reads CASRHRGQYTEAFF. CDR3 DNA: TGTGCCAGCAGACACAGGGGGCAGTACACTGAAGCTTTCTTT.

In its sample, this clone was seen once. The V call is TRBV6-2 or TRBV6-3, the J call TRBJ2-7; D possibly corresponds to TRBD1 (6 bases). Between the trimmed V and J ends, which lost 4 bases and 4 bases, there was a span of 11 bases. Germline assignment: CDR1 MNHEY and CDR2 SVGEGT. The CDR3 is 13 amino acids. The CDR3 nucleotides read TGTGCCAGCAGTTGGGACATCGCTTACGAGCAGTACTTC. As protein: CASSWDIAYEQYF.

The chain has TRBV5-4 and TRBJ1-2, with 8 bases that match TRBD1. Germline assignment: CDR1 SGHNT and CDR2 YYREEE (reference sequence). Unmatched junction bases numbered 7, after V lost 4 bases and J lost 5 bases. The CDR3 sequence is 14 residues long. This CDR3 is CASSLWTGKYGYTF. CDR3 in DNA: TGTGCCAGCAGCCTCTGGACAGGGAAGTATGGCTACACCTTC.

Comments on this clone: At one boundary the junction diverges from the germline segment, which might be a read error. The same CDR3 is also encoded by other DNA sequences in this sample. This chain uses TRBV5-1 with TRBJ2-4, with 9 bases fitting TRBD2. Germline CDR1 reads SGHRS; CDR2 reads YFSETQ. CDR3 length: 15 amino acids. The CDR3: CASGERGDSKNIQYF. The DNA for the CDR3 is TGCGCCAGCGGCGAGCGGGGGGATTCCAAAAACATTCAATACTTC. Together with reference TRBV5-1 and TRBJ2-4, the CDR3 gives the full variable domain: KAGVTQTPRYLIKTRGQQVTLSCSPISGHRSVSWYQQTPGQGLQFLFEYFSETQRNKGNFPGRFSGRQFSNSRSEMNVSTLELGDSALYLCASGERGDSKNIQYFGAGTRLSVL.

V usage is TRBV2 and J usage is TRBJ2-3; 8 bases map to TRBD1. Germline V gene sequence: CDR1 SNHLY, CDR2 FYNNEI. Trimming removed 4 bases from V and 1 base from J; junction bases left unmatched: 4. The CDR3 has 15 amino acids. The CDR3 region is CASSAGQGGTDTQYF. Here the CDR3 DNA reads TGTGCCAGCAGTGCCGGACAGGGCGGCACAGATACGCAGTATTTT.

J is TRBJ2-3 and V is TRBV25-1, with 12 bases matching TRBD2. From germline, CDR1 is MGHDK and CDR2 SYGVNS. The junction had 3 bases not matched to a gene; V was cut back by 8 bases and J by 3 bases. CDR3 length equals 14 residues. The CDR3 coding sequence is TGTGCCAGCCAGCTAGCGGGGGGGACAGATACGCAGTATTTT. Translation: CASQLAGGTDTQYF.